This T cell receptor beta chain was obtained from a study of blood T cell repertoires in COVID-19. Study-level background: The United States, Italy and Spain were the sources of the acute and convalescent COVID-19 samples. PBMCs, B-cell-depleted T cells, or T cells provided the cDNA or gDNA that made up the material.

The table lists this clone with a count of one. The CDR3 is 14 amino acids. Germline values: CDR1 LGHNT, CDR2 FRNRAP. V lost 7 bases and J lost 2, with 12 bases in between. In the study's own analysis: Reference gene primer amplification yielded estimated nucleated cell counts. The method was immunoSEQ multiplex PCR; TCRdb's version includes in-frame clones alone and lacks a portion of them. V and J calls and clone size are given by that table; D and trimming were obtained from the DNA. The sample consists of approximately 300,000 clones, around 91% of them appearing once. Those enrolled in Seattle joined during active infection and were followed longitudinally afterward.

The chain employs TRBV12-5 and TRBJ2-4; D gene unclear. The sample taken for sequencing was peripheral blood. This receptor was obtained from a woman aged 35 to 49 with COVID-19, enrolled during active disease. CDR3: CASAFQETKNIQYF. CDR3 DNA sequence: TGTGCTAGTGCCTTCCAGGAAACCAAAAACATTCAGTACTTC.